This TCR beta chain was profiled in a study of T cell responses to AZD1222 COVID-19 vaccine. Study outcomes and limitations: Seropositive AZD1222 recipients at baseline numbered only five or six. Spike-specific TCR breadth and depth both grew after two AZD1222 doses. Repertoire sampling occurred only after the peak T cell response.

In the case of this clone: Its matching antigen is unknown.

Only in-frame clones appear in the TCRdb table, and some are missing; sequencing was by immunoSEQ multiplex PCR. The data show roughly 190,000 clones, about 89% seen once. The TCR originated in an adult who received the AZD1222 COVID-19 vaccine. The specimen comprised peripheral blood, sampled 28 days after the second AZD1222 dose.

The CDR3 reads CASSRGTGDYSYEQYF. CDR3 sequence (DNA): TGCGCCAGCAGCAGAGGGACAGGGGATTACTCCTACGAGCAGTACTTC. The chain couples TRBV5-1 to TRBJ2-7; 10 nucleotides agree with TRBD1. This CDR3 has 16 residues. Looked up from germline, CDR1 is SGHRS and CDR2 is YFSETQ. Trimming at V came to 4 bases and at J to 0 bases, leaving 7 bases not matched to a gene.